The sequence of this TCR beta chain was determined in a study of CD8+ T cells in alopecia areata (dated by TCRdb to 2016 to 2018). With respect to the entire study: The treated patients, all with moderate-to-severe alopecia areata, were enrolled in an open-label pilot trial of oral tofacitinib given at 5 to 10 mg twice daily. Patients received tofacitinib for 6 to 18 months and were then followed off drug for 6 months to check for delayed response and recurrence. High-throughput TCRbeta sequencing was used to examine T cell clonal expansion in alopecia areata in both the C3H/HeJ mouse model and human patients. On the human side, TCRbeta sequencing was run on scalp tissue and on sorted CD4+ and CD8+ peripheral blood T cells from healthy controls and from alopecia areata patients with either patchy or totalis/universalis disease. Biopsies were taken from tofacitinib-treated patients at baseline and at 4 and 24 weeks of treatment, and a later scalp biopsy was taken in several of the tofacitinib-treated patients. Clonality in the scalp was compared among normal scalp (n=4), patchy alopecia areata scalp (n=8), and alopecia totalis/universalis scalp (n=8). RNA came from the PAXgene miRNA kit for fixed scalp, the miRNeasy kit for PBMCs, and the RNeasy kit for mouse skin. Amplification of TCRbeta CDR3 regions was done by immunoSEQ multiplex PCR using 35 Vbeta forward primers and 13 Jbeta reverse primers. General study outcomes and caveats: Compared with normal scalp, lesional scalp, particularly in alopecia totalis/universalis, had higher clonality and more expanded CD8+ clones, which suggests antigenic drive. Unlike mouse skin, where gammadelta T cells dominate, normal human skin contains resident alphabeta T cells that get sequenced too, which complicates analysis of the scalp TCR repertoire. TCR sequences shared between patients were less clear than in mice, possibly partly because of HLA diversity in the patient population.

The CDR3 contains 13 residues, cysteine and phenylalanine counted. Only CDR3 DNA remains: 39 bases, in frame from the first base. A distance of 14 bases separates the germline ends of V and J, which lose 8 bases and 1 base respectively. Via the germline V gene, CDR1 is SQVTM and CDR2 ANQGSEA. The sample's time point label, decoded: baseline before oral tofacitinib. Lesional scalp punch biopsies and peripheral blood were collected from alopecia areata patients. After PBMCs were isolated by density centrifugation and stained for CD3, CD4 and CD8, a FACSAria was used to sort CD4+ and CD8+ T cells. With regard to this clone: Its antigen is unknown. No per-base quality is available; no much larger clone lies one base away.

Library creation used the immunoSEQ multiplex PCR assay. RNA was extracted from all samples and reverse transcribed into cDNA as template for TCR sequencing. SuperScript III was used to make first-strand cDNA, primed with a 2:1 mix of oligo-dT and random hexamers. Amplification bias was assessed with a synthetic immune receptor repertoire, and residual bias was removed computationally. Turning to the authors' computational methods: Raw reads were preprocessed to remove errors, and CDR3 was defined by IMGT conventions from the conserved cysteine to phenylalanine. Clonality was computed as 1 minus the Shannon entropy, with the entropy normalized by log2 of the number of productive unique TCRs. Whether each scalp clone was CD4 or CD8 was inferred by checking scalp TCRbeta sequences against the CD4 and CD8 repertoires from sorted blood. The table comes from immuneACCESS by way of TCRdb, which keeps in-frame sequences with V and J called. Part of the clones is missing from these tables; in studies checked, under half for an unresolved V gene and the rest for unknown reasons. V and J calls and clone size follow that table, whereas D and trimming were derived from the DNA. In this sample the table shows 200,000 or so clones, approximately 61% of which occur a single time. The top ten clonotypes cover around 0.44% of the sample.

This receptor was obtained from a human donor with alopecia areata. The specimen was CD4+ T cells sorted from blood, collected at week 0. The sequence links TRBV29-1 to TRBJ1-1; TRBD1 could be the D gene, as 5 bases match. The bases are TGCAGCTCAAAAGGGGTCACGAACACTGAAGCTTTCTTT. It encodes CSSKGVTNTEAFF.